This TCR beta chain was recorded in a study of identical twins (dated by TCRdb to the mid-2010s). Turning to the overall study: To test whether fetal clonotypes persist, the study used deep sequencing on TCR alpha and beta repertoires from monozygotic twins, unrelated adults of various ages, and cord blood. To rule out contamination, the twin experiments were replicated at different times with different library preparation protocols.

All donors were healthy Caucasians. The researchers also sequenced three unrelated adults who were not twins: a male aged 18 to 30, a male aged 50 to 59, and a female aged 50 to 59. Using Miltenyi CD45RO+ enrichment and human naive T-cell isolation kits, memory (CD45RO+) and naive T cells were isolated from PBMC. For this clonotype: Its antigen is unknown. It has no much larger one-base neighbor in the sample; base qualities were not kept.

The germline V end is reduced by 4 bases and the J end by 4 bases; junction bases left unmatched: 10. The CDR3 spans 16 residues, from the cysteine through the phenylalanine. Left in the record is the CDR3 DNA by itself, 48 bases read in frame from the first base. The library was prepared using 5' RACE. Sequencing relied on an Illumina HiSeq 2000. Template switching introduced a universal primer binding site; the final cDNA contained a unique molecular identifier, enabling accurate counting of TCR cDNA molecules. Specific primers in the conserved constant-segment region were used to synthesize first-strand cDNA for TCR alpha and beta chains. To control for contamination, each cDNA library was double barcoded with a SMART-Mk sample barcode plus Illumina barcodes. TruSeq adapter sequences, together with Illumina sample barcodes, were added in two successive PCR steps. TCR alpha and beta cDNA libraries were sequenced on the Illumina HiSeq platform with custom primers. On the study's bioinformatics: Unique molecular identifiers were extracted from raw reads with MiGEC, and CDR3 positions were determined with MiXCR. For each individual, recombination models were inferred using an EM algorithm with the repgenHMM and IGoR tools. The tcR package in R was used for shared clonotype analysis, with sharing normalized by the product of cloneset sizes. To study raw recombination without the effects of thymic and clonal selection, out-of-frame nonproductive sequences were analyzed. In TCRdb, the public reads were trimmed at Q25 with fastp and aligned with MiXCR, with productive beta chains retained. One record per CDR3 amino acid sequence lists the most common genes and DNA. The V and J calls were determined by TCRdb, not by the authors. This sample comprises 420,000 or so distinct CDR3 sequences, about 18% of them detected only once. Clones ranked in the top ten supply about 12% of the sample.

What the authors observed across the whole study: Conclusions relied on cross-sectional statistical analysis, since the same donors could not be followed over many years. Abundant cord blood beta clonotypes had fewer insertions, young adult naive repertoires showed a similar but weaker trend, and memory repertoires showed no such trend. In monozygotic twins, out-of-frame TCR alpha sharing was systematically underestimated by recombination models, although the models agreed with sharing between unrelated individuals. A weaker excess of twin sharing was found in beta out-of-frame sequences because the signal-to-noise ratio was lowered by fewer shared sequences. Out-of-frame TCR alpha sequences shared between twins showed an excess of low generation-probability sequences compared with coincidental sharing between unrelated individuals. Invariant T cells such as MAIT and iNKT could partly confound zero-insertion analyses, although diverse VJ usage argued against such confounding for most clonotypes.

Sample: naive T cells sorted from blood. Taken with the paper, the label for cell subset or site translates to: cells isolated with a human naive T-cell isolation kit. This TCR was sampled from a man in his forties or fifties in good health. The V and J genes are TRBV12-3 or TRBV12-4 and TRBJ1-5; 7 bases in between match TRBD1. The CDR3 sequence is CASSSGPQGLNQPQHF. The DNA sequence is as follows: TGTGCCAGCAGTTCCGGACCACAGGGGTTGAATCAGCCCCAGCATTTT.